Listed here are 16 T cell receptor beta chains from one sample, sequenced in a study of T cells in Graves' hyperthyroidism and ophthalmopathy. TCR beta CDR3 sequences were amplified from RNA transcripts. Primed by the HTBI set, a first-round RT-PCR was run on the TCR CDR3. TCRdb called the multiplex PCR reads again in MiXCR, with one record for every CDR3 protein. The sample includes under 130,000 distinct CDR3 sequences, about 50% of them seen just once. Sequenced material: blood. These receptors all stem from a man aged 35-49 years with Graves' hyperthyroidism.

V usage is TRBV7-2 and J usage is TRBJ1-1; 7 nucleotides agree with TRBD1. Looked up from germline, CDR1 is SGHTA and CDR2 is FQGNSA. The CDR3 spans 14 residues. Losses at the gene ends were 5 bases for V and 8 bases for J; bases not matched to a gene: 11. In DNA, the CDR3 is TGTACCAGCAGCAACAGGATGACAGGGACGGAAGCTTTCTTT. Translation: CTSSNRMTGTEAFF.

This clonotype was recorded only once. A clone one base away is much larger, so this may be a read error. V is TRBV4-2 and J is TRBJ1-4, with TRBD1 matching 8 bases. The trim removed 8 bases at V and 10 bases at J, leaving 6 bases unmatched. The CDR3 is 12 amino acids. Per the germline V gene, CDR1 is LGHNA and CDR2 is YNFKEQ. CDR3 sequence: CASSPGTGKLFF. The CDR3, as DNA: TGTGCCAGCTCCCCCGGGACAGGAAAACTGTTTTTT.

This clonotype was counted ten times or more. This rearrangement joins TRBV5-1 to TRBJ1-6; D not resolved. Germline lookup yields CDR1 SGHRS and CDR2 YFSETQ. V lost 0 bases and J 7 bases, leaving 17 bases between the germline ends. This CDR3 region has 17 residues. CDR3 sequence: CASSLGPPMRENSPLHF. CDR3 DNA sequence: TGCGCCAGCAGCTTGGGTCCGCCGATGCGGGAGAATTCACCCCTCCACTTT.

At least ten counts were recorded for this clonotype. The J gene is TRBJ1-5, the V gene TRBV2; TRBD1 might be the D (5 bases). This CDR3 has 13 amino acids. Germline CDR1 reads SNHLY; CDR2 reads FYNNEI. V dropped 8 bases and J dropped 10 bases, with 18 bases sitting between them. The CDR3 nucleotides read TGTGCCAGCTCGGAGACACAGGTTCGCCCCCAGCATTTT. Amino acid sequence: CASSETQVRPQHF.

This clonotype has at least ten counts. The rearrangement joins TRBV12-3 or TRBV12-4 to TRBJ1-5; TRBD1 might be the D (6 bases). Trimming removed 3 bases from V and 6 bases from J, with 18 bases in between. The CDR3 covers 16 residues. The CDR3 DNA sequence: TGTGCCAGCAGTTTTGACAGGACGGGGGGTGGTCAGCCCCAGCATTTT. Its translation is CASSFDRTGGGQPQHF.

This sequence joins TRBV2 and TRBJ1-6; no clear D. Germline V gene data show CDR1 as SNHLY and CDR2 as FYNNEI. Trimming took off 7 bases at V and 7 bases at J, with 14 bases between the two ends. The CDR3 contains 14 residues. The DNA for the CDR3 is TGTGCCAGCAAGCAGCTACGACCCAATTCACCCCTCCACTTT. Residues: CASKQLRPNSPLHF. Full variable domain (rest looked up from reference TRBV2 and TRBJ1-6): EPEVTQTPSHQVTQMGQEVILRCVPISNHLYFYWYRQILGQKVEFLVSFYNNEISEKSEIFDDQFSVERPDGSNFTLKIRSTKLEDSAMYFCASKQLRPNSPLHFGNGTRLTVT.

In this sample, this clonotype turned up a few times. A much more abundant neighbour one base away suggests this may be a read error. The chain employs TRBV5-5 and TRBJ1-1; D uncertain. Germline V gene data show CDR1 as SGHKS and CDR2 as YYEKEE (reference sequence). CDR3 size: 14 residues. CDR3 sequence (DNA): TGTGCCAGCAGCTTGCTAAGTCGGTACACTGAAGCTTCCTTT. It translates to CASSLLSRYTEASF.

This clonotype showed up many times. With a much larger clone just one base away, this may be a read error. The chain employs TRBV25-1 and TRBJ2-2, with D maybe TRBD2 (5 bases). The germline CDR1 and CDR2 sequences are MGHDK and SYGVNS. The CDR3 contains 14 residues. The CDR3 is CASSTRTRSGELVF. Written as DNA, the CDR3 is TGTGCCAGCAGTACACGTACTAGATCCGGGGAGCTGGTTTTT.

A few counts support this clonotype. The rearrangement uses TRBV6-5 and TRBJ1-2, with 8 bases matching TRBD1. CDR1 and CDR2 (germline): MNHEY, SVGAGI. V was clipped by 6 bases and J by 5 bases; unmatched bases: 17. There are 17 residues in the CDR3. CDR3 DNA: TGTGCCAGCAGCCACGACAGGGGTCTATATTCCCTATATGGCTACACCTTC. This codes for CASSHDRGLYSLYGYTF.

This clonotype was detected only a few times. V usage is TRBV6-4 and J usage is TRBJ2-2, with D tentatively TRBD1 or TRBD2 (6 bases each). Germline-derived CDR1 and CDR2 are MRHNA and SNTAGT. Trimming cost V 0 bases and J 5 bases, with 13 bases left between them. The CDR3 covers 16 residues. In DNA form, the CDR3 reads TGTGCCAGCAGTGACTCGCCGGGGGCCGGGACCGGGGAGCTGTTTTTT. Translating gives CASSDSPGAGTGELFF.

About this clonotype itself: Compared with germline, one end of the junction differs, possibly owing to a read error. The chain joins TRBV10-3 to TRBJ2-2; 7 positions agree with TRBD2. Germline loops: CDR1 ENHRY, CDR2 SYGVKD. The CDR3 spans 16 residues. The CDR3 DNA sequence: TGTGCCACTGCCGCCATACTAGCGTTGAATACCGAGGAGCTGTTTTTT. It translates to CATAAILALNTEELFF.

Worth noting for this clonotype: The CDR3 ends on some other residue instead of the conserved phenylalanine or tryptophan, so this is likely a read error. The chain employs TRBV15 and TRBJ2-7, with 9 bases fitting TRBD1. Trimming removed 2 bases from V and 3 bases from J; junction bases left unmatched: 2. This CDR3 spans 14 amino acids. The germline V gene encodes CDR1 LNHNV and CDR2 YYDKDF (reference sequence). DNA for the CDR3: TGTGCCACCAGCAGACTGGACAGGGGCTACGAGCAGTACCTC. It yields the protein CATSRLDRGYEQYL.

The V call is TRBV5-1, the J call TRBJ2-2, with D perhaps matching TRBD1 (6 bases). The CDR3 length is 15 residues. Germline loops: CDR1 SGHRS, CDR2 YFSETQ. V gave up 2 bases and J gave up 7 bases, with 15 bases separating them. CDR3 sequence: CASSLGLQGIGELFF. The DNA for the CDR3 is TGCGCCAGCAGCTTAGGCCTACAGGGAATCGGGGAGCTGTTTTTT.

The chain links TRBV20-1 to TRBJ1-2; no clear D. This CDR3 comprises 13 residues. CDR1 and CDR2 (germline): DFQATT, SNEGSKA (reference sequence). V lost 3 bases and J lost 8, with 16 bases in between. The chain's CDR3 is CSARDLGREGYTF. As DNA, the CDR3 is TGCAGTGCTAGGGATCTAGGTCGGGAGGGCTACACCTTC.

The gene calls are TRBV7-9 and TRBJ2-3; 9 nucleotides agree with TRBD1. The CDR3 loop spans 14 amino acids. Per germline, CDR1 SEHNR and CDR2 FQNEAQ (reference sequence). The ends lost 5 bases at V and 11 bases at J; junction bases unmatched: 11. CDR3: CASSTGQGNNEQYF. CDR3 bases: TGTGCCAGCAGCACGGGACAGGGCAACAATGAGCAGTATTTT.

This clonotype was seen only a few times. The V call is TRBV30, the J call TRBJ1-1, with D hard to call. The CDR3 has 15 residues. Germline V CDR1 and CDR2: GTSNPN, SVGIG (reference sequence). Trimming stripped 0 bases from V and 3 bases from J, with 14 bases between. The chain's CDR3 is CAWSVQGSRYTEAFF. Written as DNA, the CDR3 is TGTGCCTGGAGTGTACAAGGGAGTAGGTACACTGAAGCTTTCTTT.